These 25 T cell receptor beta chains came from one sample sequenced in a study of blood T cell repertoires in COVID-19 (dated by TCRdb to about 2020). Library creation used the immunoSEQ multiplex PCR assay. This immuneACCESS table, as held by TCRdb, lists in-frame sequences with V and J called but not all clones. Of the missing ones, under half trace to an unresolved V gene in checked studies; the others have no known cause. In all, the sample holds some 66,000 clones, and 91% of those were seen once. Under 8.5% of the sample rests with the top ten. What was sequenced was peripheral blood. The source is a human donor in a cohort sampled during active COVID-19.

The chain combines TRBV20-1 with TRBJ2-5; TRBD2 aligns across 9 bases. The V segment lost 3 bases and the J segment 2 bases; nucleotides outside the gene matches: 4. This CDR3 spans 14 amino acids. Germline CDR1 reads DFQATT; CDR2 reads SNEGSKA (reference sequence). The CDR3 bases are TGCAGTGCTAGTTGGGCGGGGGGGCAAGAGACCCAGTACTTC. Translating gives CSASWAGGQETQYF.

The J gene is TRBJ1-2, the V gene TRBV7-2; 8 nucleotides agree with TRBD1. The CDR3 is 14 residues long. The germline gives CDR1 SGHTA, CDR2 FQGNSA. With 5 bases clipped from V and 5 bases from J, the junction kept 7 bases outside the gene matches. The CDR3 coding sequence is TGTGCCAGCAGCGCTACAGGACAGGGTTATGGCTACACCTTC. It yields the protein CASSATGQGYGYTF.

The gene calls are TRBV19 and TRBJ2-3; 7 bases are a match to TRBD2. Germline V gene sequence: CDR1 LNHDA, CDR2 SQIVND (reference sequence). The V and J ends lost 6 bases and 2 bases, in that order; junction bases with no gene match: 5. The CDR3 spans 14 residues. The CDR3 DNA sequence: TGTGCCAGTAGCTTCGCGGGGGTCACAGATACGCAGTATTTT. Encoded protein: CASSFAGVTDTQYF.

By sample fraction, this clone is medium-sized (0.01 to 0.1%). The chain is built from TRBV18 and TRBJ2-7; 7 bases fit TRBD2. After removal of 1 base from V and 0 bases from J, the junction contained 6 bases not matched to a gene. Germline assignment: CDR1 KGHSH and CDR2 LQKENI. CDR3 length equals 16 residues. The DNA for the CDR3 is TGTGCCAGCTCACCACGAGGAGCGGGATTCTCCTACGAGCAGTACTTC. Its protein product is CASSPRGAGFSYEQYF.

The table lists this clone with a count of one. The chain is built from TRBV2 and TRBJ1-1, with 8 bases identical to TRBD1. The V and J ends lost 2 bases and 6 bases, in that order; junction bases with no gene match: 5. The CDR3 consists of 14 residues. Germline V lookup: CDR1 SNHLY, CDR2 FYNNEI. The CDR3 loop is CASSERTGKAEAFF. CDR3 DNA: TGTGCCAGCAGTGAACGGACAGGGAAGGCTGAAGCTTTCTTT.

The table lists this clone with a count of one. This rearrangement joins TRBV7-2 to TRBJ2-2, with 10 bases aligning to TRBD2. The V gene end was trimmed by 5 bases and the J gene end by 5 bases; junction bases not matched to a gene: 5. Germline assignment: CDR1 SGHTA and CDR2 FQGNSA. The CDR3 has 15 residues. DNA of the CDR3: TGTGCCAGCAGCACCACTAGCGGGGAGACCGGGGAGCTGTTTTTT. Amino acids: CASSTTSGETGELFF.

In this sample, this clone turned up once. The J gene is TRBJ2-1, the V gene TRBV19, with TRBD2 identical over 11 bases. The germline CDR1 and CDR2 sequences are LNHDA and SQIVND (reference sequence). There are 16 residues in the CDR3. Losses at the gene ends were 3 bases for V and 5 bases for J; bases not matched to a gene: 6. The CDR3 sequence: CASSILGTSGNNEQFF. The DNA of the CDR3 is TGTGCCAGTAGTATCCTCGGGACTAGCGGAAACAATGAGCAGTTCTTC.

The chain is built from TRBV12-5 and TRBJ2-3; 7 positions agree with TRBD2. Trimming removed 6 bases from V and 2 bases from J; junction bases left unmatched: 5. CDR3 length: 14 residues. Per germline, CDR1 LGHNT and CDR2 FRNRAP. The CDR3 nucleotides are TGTGCTAGTGGAACGAGCGGGGTCACAGATACGCAGTATTTT. It yields the protein CASGTSGVTDTQYF.

The chain carries TRBV28 and TRBJ2-4, with a weak D call TRBD1 (5 bases). The germline CDR1 and CDR2 sequences are MDHEN and SYDVKM. The CDR3 is made up of 16 amino acids. The V gene lost 0 bases and the J gene lost 7 bases, with 16 bases spanning the gap. The CDR3 sequence: CASSLWAQGGANIQYF. The CDR3 DNA reads as TGTGCCAGCAGTTTATGGGCCCAGGGTGGCGCGAACATTCAGTACTTC.

This rearrangement joins TRBV18 to TRBJ2-6; D remains ambiguous. Deletions cut 3 bases from V and 2 bases from J, with 8 bases between. This CDR3 comprises 15 residues. The V gene's germline CDR1 is KGHSH and CDR2 LQKENI. CDR3 in amino acids: CASSPSRTGANVLTF. CDR3 DNA sequence: TGTGCCAGCTCACCGTCCAGGACTGGGGCCAACGTCCTGACTTTC.

This chain uses TRBV15 with TRBJ1-4; no clear D. V was shortened by 2 bases and J by 2 bases, with 12 bases between the two germline ends. The CDR3 is 16 amino acids. Germline CDR1 LNHNV, CDR2 YYDKDF (reference sequence). The CDR3 reads CATSRQDLRTNEKLFF. The CDR3 DNA sequence: TGTGCCACCAGCAGACAGGATCTTAGGACTAATGAAAAACTGTTTTTT.

The V call is TRBV6-2 or TRBV6-3, the J call TRBJ2-3, with D possibly matching TRBD2 (6 bases). The germline V gene has CDR1 MNHEY and CDR2 SVGEGT. The V and J ends lost 2 bases and 14 bases respectively, with 23 bases between them. The CDR3 loop spans 15 amino acids. This chain's CDR3 is CASSYGGMGQKEGYF. DNA for the CDR3: TGTGCCAGCAGTTACGGTGGGATGGGGCAGAAGGAGGGGTATTTT.

This sequence joins TRBV3-1 (or the pseudogene TRBV3-2) and TRBJ2-1; D may be TRBD1 (6 bases). Germline assignment: CDR1 LGHDT and CDR2 YNNKEL (reference sequence). V lost 6 bases, J lost 1 base, and 16 bases lay in between. The CDR3 runs 16 residues. In DNA, the CDR3 is TGTGCCAGCAGAACTAACCGGGACAAGTCCTACAATGAGCAGTTCTTC. Its translation: CASRTNRDKSYNEQFF.

The chain couples TRBV6-5 to TRBJ2-3; D is unresolved. Germline CDR1 MNHEY, CDR2 SVGAGI. The CDR3 is 15 amino acids. V dropped 0 bases and J dropped 1 base, with 8 bases sitting between them. This CDR3 is CASSYSRAGTDTQYF. The CDR3 nucleotides read TGTGCCAGCAGTTACTCGCGCGCTGGCACAGATACGCAGTATTTT.

This sequence joins TRBV6-6 and TRBJ1-3; 7 nucleotides agree with TRBD1. This CDR3 is built from 16 residues. The germline CDR1 and CDR2 sequences are MNHNY and SVGAGI (reference sequence). V gave up 5 bases and J gave up 1 base; unmatched junction bases: 8. The CDR3 DNA is TGTGCCAGCAGTCGATCCGGGACAGCTTCTGGAAACACCATATATTTT. This encodes CASSRSGTASGNTIYF.

The V call is TRBV7-2, the J call TRBJ1-4; 10 nucleotides align to TRBD1. The CDR3 contains 15 residues. Trimming removed 2 bases from V and 7 bases from J; junction bases left unmatched: 4. Germline V gene data show CDR1 as SGHTA and CDR2 as FQGNSA. The CDR3 coding sequence is TGTGCCAGCAGCTTAAGGGGGGACAGGGGTGAAAAACTGTTTTTT. The encoded protein is CASSLRGDRGEKLFF.

The chain recombines TRBV29-1 with TRBJ2-3, with TRBD2 matching over 12 bases. Unmatched junction bases numbered 3, after V lost 6 bases and J lost 5 bases. The CDR3 is 13 amino acids. From germline, CDR1 is SQVTM and CDR2 ANQGSEA. The CDR3 coding sequence is TGCAGCGTCGGACTAGCGGGGATAGATACGCAGTATTTT. Translating it yields CSVGLAGIDTQYF.

This clone came up once. The genes are TRBV5-6 and TRBJ2-1, with TRBD2 matching 8 bases. Looked up from germline, CDR1 is SGHDT and CDR2 is YYEEEE. Unmatched junction bases numbered 2, after V lost 4 bases and J lost 2 bases. The CDR3 has 14 amino acids. The CDR3 DNA follows: TGTGCCAGCAGCCGGCGGGGGGCCTACAATGAGCAGTTCTTC. Protein sequence: CASSRRGAYNEQFF.

The rearrangement uses TRBV5-1 and TRBJ1-2, with D possibly being TRBD1 (5 bases). V gave up 0 bases and J gave up 2 bases, with 8 bases separating them. Germline-derived CDR1 and CDR2 are SGHRS and YFSETQ. The CDR3 runs to 14 residues. The DNA of the CDR3 is TGCGCCAGCAGCTTGGAGTGGGGCAACTATGGCTACACCTTC. Protein sequence: CASSLEWGNYGYTF.

The table lists this clone with a count of one. J is TRBJ1-2 and V is TRBV29-1; D is ambiguous. This CDR3 is built from 14 residues. The V gene lost 0 bases and the J gene lost 1 base, with 9 bases spanning the gap. Germline CDR1 reads SQVTM; CDR2 reads ANQGSEA. As DNA, the CDR3 is TGCAGCGTTGAAGAAGAGCACGGTAACTATGGCTACACCTTC. This encodes CSVEEEHGNYGYTF.

This clone has just one count. The J gene is TRBJ2-5, the V gene TRBV5-1; no firm D call. The CDR3 length is 13 residues. Trimming cost V 2 bases and J 2 bases, with 7 bases left between them. Germline CDR1 is SGHRS and CDR2 is YFSETQ. CDR3 protein: CASSFPGQETQYF. The CDR3 DNA follows: TGCGCCAGCAGCTTTCCAGGTCAAGAGACCCAGTACTTC. Drawing the rest from reference TRBV5-1 and TRBJ2-5, the complete variable domain is KAGVTQTPRYLIKTRGQQVTLSCSPISGHRSVSWYQQTPGQGLQFLFEYFSETQRNKGNFPGRFSGRQFSNSRSEMNVSTLELGDSALYLCASSFPGQETQYFGPGTRLLVL.

The rearrangement joins TRBV5-4 to TRBJ1-1; 9 positions match TRBD1. Germline V gene lookup returns CDR1 SGHNT and CDR2 YYREEE (reference sequence). The CDR3 is made up of 13 amino acids. With V trimmed by 3 bases and J by 3 bases, 0 bases remained unmatched. The DNA of the CDR3 is TGTGCCAGCAGCTGGGACAGGGACACTGAAGCTTTCTTT. This codes for CASSWDRDTEAFF. The full variable domain, in which reference TRBV5-4 and TRBJ1-1 provide the parts outside the CDR3, is ETGVTQSPTHLIKTRGQQVTLRCSSQSGHNTVSWYQQALGQGPQFIFQYYREEENGRGNFPPRFSGLQFPNYSSELNVNALELDDSALYLCASSWDRDTEAFFGQGTRLTVV.

The rearrangement links TRBV27 to TRBJ2-3; D perhaps matches TRBD2 (6 bases). CDR1 is MNHEY, CDR2 SMNVEV, per germline (reference sequence). The CDR3 runs to 11 residues. Trimming pared 6 bases from V and 5 bases from J, leaving 6 bases between. The CDR3 is CASRGGDTQYF. CDR3 nucleotide sequence: TGTGCCAGCAGGGGAGGAGATACGCAGTATTTT.

This chain connects TRBV25-1 to TRBJ2-1; TRBD1 matches 9 bases. Germline CDR1 MGHDK, CDR2 SYGVNS. This CDR3 is 16 amino acids long. The trim removed 3 bases at V and 7 bases at J, leaving 10 bases unmatched. The CDR3 DNA is TGTGCCAGCAGTGAGATGTGGGACAGGGCGGGTAATGAGCAGTTCTTC. This encodes CASSEMWDRAGNEQFF.

The rearrangement links TRBV9 to TRBJ1-2; 8 bases match TRBD1. This CDR3 spans 16 amino acids. CDR1 and CDR2 (germline): SGDLS, YYNGEE. The V segment lost 0 bases and the J segment 2 bases; nucleotides outside the gene matches: 6. This CDR3 is CASSVGGQGWNYGYTF. The CDR3 DNA reads as TGTGCCAGCAGCGTAGGCGGACAGGGTTGGAACTATGGCTACACCTTC.